This T cell receptor (beta chain) stems from a study of beta chain features in type 1 diabetes. After removal of 7 bases from V and 7 bases from J, the junction contained 14 bases not matched to a gene. CDR1 and CDR2 (germline): SEHNR, FQNEAQ (reference sequence). The CDR3 totals 17 residues. The whole isolated RNA underwent reverse transcription, so sequencing captured expressed TCRB transcripts. Some clones are missing from TCRdb's copy, which holds only in-frame ones; the method was immunoSEQ multiplex PCR. The sample has over 350,000 clones, approximately 16% seen once. The gene calls are TRBV7-9 and TRBJ2-1, with TRBD2 matching over 12 bases. Input material: naive CD4+ T cells from blood. The TCR comes from a young woman in good health. Here the CDR3 reads CASTTRAGTSGSNEQFF. DNA for the CDR3: TGTGCCAGCACCACCCGGGCGGGGACTAGCGGGTCTAATGAGCAGTTCTTC.